The 24 T cell receptor beta chains presented below share a single source sample, sequenced in a study of cytomegalovirus exposure and HLA in healthy donors (dated by TCRdb to 2016 to 2017). Library method: the immunoSEQ multiplex PCR assay. The clones in this table, taken by TCRdb from immuneACCESS, are in-frame only. Not every clone is retained; where verified, under half of the shortfall comes from an unresolved V gene, and the cause of the rest is unknown. This sample gives approximately 100,000 clones in total; roughly 92% of them show up just once. About 1.1% of the sample belongs to the ten largest clones. Sequences were obtained from PBMCs. Every receptor here comes from a woman aged 25 to 39 in good health and CMV-seropositive.

This clone was detected only once. The chain carries TRBV19 and TRBJ1-1, with 7 bases that match TRBD1. Germline lookup yields CDR1 LNHDA and CDR2 SQIVND (reference sequence). This CDR3 is built from 12 residues. V was clipped by 2 bases and J by 11 bases; unmatched bases: 5. CDR3 residues: CASSIKQGMAFF. In nucleotides, the CDR3 is TGTGCCAGTAGTATAAAACAGGGGATGGCTTTCTTT.

The rearrangement uses TRBV19 and TRBJ1-5, with TRBD1 matching 9 bases. This CDR3 region has 15 residues. Germline values: CDR1 LNHDA, CDR2 SQIVND (reference sequence). Unmatched junction bases numbered 5, after V lost 7 bases and J lost 1 base. The CDR3 DNA reads TGTGCCAGTACCGCCGACAGGGGGAGCAATCAGCCCCAGCATTTT. It specifies CASTADRGSNQPQHF.

V is TRBV27 and J is TRBJ2-6; D call uncertain. The CDR3 is 14 residues long. Germline assignment: CDR1 MNHEY and CDR2 SMNVEV (reference sequence). V lost 6 bases, J lost 0 bases, and 6 bases lay in between. CDR3 loop: CASSASSGANVLTF. CDR3 nucleotides: TGTGCCAGCAGCGCGTCCTCTGGGGCCAACGTCCTGACTTTC.

V is TRBV29-1 and J is TRBJ2-7, with 10 bases that match TRBD2. The CDR3 loop spans 13 amino acids. Germline CDR1 and CDR2: SQVTM and ANQGSEA. V lost 7 bases to trimming and J lost 2 bases; unmatched junction nucleotides: 5. The CDR3 region has the DNA TGCAGCGCTCGGACTAGCGGACCCTACGAGCAGTACTTC. Encoded protein: CSARTSGPYEQYF.

The J gene is TRBJ2-1, the V gene TRBV9, with 8 bases fitting TRBD2. Germline V gene data show CDR1 as SGDLS and CDR2 as YYNGEE. Unmatched junction bases numbered 13, after V lost 0 bases and J lost 8 bases. The CDR3 has 17 residues. The CDR3 DNA sequence: TGTGCCAGCAGCGTAGCTACCTGGCTAGCGGGTGACGATGAGCAGTTCTTC. Encoded protein: CASSVATWLAGDDEQFF.

The rearrangement uses TRBV10-3 and TRBJ2-5, with 8 bases fitting TRBD1. With V trimmed by 6 bases and J by 5 bases, 5 bases remained unmatched. CDR1 and CDR2 (germline): ENHRY, SYGVKD. The CDR3 loop spans 13 amino acids. The CDR3 region is CAIRIPGGETQYF. CDR3 coding DNA: TGTGCCATCAGGATTCCAGGGGGCGAGACCCAGTACTTC.

This chain links TRBV7-9 with TRBJ2-1; maybe TRBD2 (5 bases). The CDR3 covers 15 residues. Germline V gene sequence: CDR1 SEHNR, CDR2 FQNEAQ (reference sequence). The V end lost 6 bases, the J end lost 0 bases, and 12 bases lay between the germline ends. The chain's CDR3 is CASSPRGNSYNEQFF. The CDR3 nucleotides read TGTGCCAGCAGTCCCAGAGGGAACTCCTACAATGAGCAGTTCTTC.

The chain recombines TRBV28 with TRBJ1-5, with a weak D call TRBD1 (5 bases). This CDR3 is 15 amino acids long. Germline CDR1 reads MDHEN; CDR2 reads SYDVKM. V was pared by 4 bases and J by 6 bases, with 16 bases between. CDR3 amino acids: CASSSLGGLSQPQHF. The CDR3 bases are TGTGCCAGCAGTTCCCTGGGGGGATTGAGTCAGCCCCAGCATTTT.

J is TRBJ2-7 and V is TRBV28, with 9 bases identical to TRBD1. CDR1 and CDR2 from the germline V gene are MDHEN and SYDVKM. The CDR3 extends over 15 amino acids. The J segment lost 3 bases and the V segment lost 3 bases, leaving 6 bases of the junction unmatched. As DNA, the CDR3 is TGTGCCAGCAGTTTCGGGACAGGGTTCCACTACGAGCAGTACTTC. Residues: CASSFGTGFHYEQYF.

The chain carries TRBV7-8 and TRBJ2-7; D call uncertain. This CDR3 contains 12 residues. CDR1 and CDR2 from the germline V gene are SGHVS and FQNEAQ. Trimming pared 2 bases from V and 6 bases from J, leaving 8 bases between. The CDR3 nucleotides are TGTGCCAGCAGCTTAATAGAATCCGAGCAGTACTTC. Protein sequence: CASSLIESEQYF.

The chain joins TRBV7-9 to TRBJ1-1, with D perhaps matching TRBD1 (5 bases). This CDR3 contains 15 residues. Per the germline V gene, CDR1 is SEHNR and CDR2 is FQNEAQ (reference sequence). Trimming took 1 base from V and 4 from J, leaving 13 bases between them. The CDR3 protein is CASSLDARAVTEAFF. DNA for the CDR3: TGTGCCAGCAGCTTAGATGCCAGGGCTGTCACTGAAGCTTTCTTT. Variable domain in full (rest from reference TRBV7-9 and TRBJ1-1): DTGVSQNPRHKITKRGQNVTFRCDPISEHNRLYWYRQTLGQGPEFLTYFQNEAQLEKSRLLSDRFSAERPKGSFSTLEIQRTEQGDSAMYLCASSLDARAVTEAFFGQGTRLTVV.

This clone was found once. The chain links TRBV10-1 to TRBJ2-1, with TRBD2 as a possible D gene (5 bases). Trimming left V 4 bases short and J 2 bases short, with 18 bases between. The CDR3 has 17 residues. Germline CDR1 reads WNHNN; CDR2 reads SYGVQD (reference sequence). DNA for the CDR3: TGCGCCAGCAGTGCGTTCGGCCGGACTTCTCCCTACAATGAGCAGTTCTTC. This codes for CASSAFGRTSPYNEQFF.

The chain joins TRBV5-6 to TRBJ2-5, with TRBD1 identical over 7 bases. V was clipped by 2 bases and J by 4 bases; unmatched bases: 8. The CDR3 is 15 residues long. Germline V gene data show CDR1 as SGHDT and CDR2 as YYEEEE. The CDR3 sequence is CASSFSATGVETQYF. CDR3 nucleotides: TGTGCCAGCAGCTTCTCGGCAACAGGGGTAGAGACCCAGTACTTC.

Concerning this clone: At one end the junction does not follow the germline gene, possibly because of a read error. The chain links TRBV5-1 to TRBJ2-1; 9 nucleotides line up with TRBD2. CDR1 SGHRS and CDR2 YFSETQ come from the germline V gene. The CDR3 covers 15 residues. CDR3 coding DNA: TGCGCCAGCAGATTGGGAGCGGGGGGATACAATGAGCAGTTCTTC. It yields the protein CASRLGAGGYNEQFF.

The gene calls are TRBV28 and TRBJ2-7, with 9 nucleotides matching TRBD2. The V gene end was trimmed by 6 bases and the J gene end by 6 bases; junction bases not matched to a gene: 12. Per germline, CDR1 MDHEN and CDR2 SYDVKM. The CDR3 has 15 amino acids. The CDR3 coding sequence is TGTGCCAGCAGCGAAACCGGGACTAGCAAGGGCGAGCAGTACTTC. Protein: CASSETGTSKGEQYF.

The chain is built from TRBV23-1 and TRBJ2-7; 11 positions agree with TRBD2. TRBV23-1 is reported as an ORF; its role is uncertain. V trimming: 0 bases; J trimming: 4 bases; junction bases outside the gene matches: 2. The CDR3 is made up of 15 amino acids. The CDR3 DNA is TGCGCCAGCAGTCAATCGGGACTAGCGGATTACGAGCAGTACTTC. Protein product: CASSQSGLADYEQYF.

The rearrangement links TRBV9 to TRBJ2-7; D is undetermined. From germline, CDR1 is SGDLS and CDR2 YYNGEE. The CDR3 is made up of 11 amino acids. V shed 0 bases and J shed 5 bases, with 3 bases lying between them. DNA of the CDR3: TGTGCCAGCAGCGTAGGTAACGAGCAGTACTTC. Its translation is CASSVGNEQYF.

This chain links TRBV30 with TRBJ1-3; no reliable D call. The CDR3 has 15 residues. Germline-derived CDR1 and CDR2 are GTSNPN and SVGIG (reference sequence). Trimming left V 2 bases short and J 0 bases short, with 11 bases between. The CDR3 region has the DNA TGTGCCTGGAGTTTGCACAGAAACTCTGGAAACACCATATATTTT. The encoded protein is CAWSLHRNSGNTIYF.

This clone was observed once. V gene TRBV28 combines with J gene TRBJ2-1; D possibly corresponds to TRBD1 (5 bases). From germline, CDR1 is MDHEN and CDR2 SYDVKM. Trimming pared 6 bases from V and 5 bases from J, leaving 11 bases between. The CDR3 spans 13 residues. The CDR3 nucleotides read TGTGCCAGCAGATGGCAGGGAAACAATGAGCAGTTCTTC. This translates into CASRWQGNNEQFF.

The chain joins TRBV28 to TRBJ2-7, with 8 bases lining up with TRBD1. Trimming took 6 bases from V and 5 from J; bases not matched to a gene: 12. The CDR3 spans 15 residues. CDR1 and CDR2 from the germline V gene are MDHEN and SYDVKM. The CDR3 DNA sequence: TGTGCCAGCAGAAACGCAGGGGGCGCATGGGACGAGCAGTACTTC. This translates into CASRNAGGAWDEQYF.

The CDR3 nucleotides read TGTGCCATCAGGCCGGGACAGGGGATGGAGACCCAGTACTTC. Translating gives CAIRPGQGMETQYF. This chain links TRBV10-3 with TRBJ2-5, with 10 bases fitting TRBD1. V was clipped by 6 bases and J by 5 bases; unmatched bases: 6. The CDR3 is 14 residues long. Germline V lookup: CDR1 ENHRY, CDR2 SYGVKD.

The gene calls are TRBV7-2 and TRBJ2-2; D is unclear. The CDR3 is made up of 12 amino acids. Germline loops: CDR1 SGHTA, CDR2 FQGNSA. V was trimmed by 8 bases and J by 0 bases, leaving 4 bases between them. The CDR3 DNA follows: TGTGCCAGCGGCCCGAACACCGGGGAGCTGTTTTTT. It encodes CASGPNTGELFF.

This chain uses TRBV28 with TRBJ2-2, with TRBD1 identical over 7 bases. This CDR3 region has 14 residues. V dropped 9 bases and J dropped 2; count of bases not matched to a gene: 6. CDR1 and CDR2 (germline): MDHEN, SYDVKM. The CDR3 protein is CASKGAGNTGELFF. CDR3 in DNA: TGTGCCAGTAAGGGGGCTGGTAACACCGGGGAGCTGTTTTTT.

A single count supports this clone. The V call is TRBV2, the J call TRBJ2-7; maybe TRBD2 (6 bases). Between the trimmed V and J ends, which lost 7 bases and 4 bases, there was a span of 20 bases. Per germline, CDR1 SNHLY and CDR2 FYNNEI. The CDR3 consists of 15 residues. CDR3 amino acids: CASMSGRRGSYEQYF. As DNA, the CDR3 is TGTGCCAGCATGAGTGGGAGGCGGGGTTCGTACGAGCAGTACTTC.